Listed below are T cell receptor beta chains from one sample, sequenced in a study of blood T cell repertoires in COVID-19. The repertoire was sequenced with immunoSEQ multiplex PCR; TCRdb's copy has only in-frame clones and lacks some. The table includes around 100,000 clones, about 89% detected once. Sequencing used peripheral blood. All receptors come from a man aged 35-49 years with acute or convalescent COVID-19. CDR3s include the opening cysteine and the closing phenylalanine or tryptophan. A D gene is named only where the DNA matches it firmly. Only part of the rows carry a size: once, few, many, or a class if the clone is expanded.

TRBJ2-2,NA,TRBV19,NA,TGTGCCAGTAGTATCTCGGGAGTTTGGACCGGGGAGCTGTTTTTT,CASSISGVWTGELFF
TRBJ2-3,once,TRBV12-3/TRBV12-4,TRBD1,TGTGCCAGCAGCCGGGGGACAGGCGATACGCAGTATTTT,CASSRGTGDTQYF
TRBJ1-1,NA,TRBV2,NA,TGTGCCAGGTCCCCCGGGGGGCGGACTGAAGCTTTCTTT,CARSPGGRTEAFF
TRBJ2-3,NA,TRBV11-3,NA,TGTGCCAGCAGCTTGGAACAGACAGATACGCAGTATTTT,CASSLEQTDTQYF
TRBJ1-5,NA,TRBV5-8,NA,TGTGCCAGCAGCTTGGACAGCCAGCCCCAGCATTTT,CASSLDSQPQHF
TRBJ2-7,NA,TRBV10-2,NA,TGCGCCAGCAAGGACAGCTCCTACGAGCAGTACTTC,CASKDSSYEQYF
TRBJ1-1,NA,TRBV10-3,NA,TGTGCCATCAGTGACTCTACCTCAGGGGACAAAGCTTTCTTT,CAISDSTSGDKAFF
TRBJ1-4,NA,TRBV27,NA,TGTGCCAGCAGTTCACGGTCAACTAATGAAAAACTGTTTTTT,CASSSRSTNEKLFF
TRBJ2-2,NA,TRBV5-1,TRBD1,TGCGCCAGCAGCAATCGGGACAGGGGGGTCGCCGGGGAGCTGTTTTTT,CASSNRDRGVAGELFF
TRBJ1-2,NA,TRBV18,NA,TGTGCCAGCTCACCACCTATGGGGCGCGTTGGCTACACCTTC,CASSPPMGRVGYTF
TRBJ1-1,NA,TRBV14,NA,TGTGCCAGCAGCCAAGTGGGGGCGGGTAACACTGAAGCTTTCTTT,CASSQVGAGNTEAFF
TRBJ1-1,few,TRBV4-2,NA,TGTGCCAGCAGCCAGTCGACAGTCAAGGACACTGAAGCTTTCTTT,CASSQSTVKDTEAFF
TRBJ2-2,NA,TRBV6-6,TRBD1,TGTGCCAGCAGTTACCCGCCCGGGACAGGGCACGGGGAGCTGTTTTTT,CASSYPPGTGHGELFF
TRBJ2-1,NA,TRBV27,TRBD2,TGTGCCAGCAGTTTTGGGGGGAGGGCCTGGAGCAATGAGCAGTTCTTC,CASSFGGRAWSNEQFF